The sequence of this T cell receptor (beta chain) was determined in a study of blood T cell repertoires in COVID-19. Across the study: Acute and convalescent COVID-19 samples came from the United States, Italy and Spain. T cells, B-cell-depleted T cells, or PBMCs supplied cDNA or gDNA.

As processed by the authors: How many nucleated cells were present was estimated from reference gene primer amplification. Produced via immunoSEQ multiplex PCR; TCRdb's table is partial and in-frame only. V, J and clone size are taken as reported in that table, and D and trimming were inferred from the DNA itself. Of 15,000 or so clones listed, 80% to 95% are singletons. Trimming shortened V by 0 bases and J by 6 bases, and 8 bases separated the two germline ends. Germline loops: CDR1 LGHNA, CDR2 YNFKEQ. This CDR3 region has 14 residues. Sequencing input: peripheral blood. The chain carries TRBV4-2 and TRBJ2-2; no clear D. The clonotype comes from a human donor with active COVID-19. The donor label of this sample is uncertain. In DNA form, the CDR3 reads TGTGCCAGCAGCCAAGAAGGAGCGCCCGGGGAGCTGTTTTTT. It codes for CASSQEGAPGELFF.